This T cell receptor beta chain was recorded in a study of Graves' ophthalmopathy and Graves' hyperthyroidism. This clonotype was recorded many times. V was trimmed by 4 bases and J by 6 bases, leaving 7 bases between them. Germline loops: CDR1 MNHEY, CDR2 SMNVEV (reference sequence). The CDR3 contains 12 residues. From RNA, the CDR3 regions of TCR beta chains were amplified and sequenced. HTBI primers were used in a first-round RT-PCR, which preceded a second-round multiplex PCR. In TCRdb, the multiplex PCR reads were re-called with MiXCR into one record per CDR3 protein. Of 300,000 to 400,000 distinct CDR3 sequences listed, about a sixth were seen once; the top ten hold around 12%.

The clonotype originates from an adult man with Graves' ophthalmopathy. The chain links TRBV27 to TRBJ1-5; D gene ambiguous. The specimen was peripheral blood. The CDR3 here is CASSYVGQPQHF. CDR3 DNA: TGTGCCAGCAGTTATGTGGGTCAGCCCCAGCATTTT.